One sample yielded the 18 T cell receptor beta chains listed below, sequenced in a study of graft-versus-host responses after intestinal transplantation. The assay was immunoSEQ multiplex PCR, and TCRdb's table has in-frame clones only and misses some. This table holds more than 90,000 clones, over 80% found once. No antigens are known for them. Sequencing was performed on unstimulated CD8+ T cells sorted from spleen or lymph node cells, taken before intestinal transplant. The receptors originated from a human donor who received an intestinal transplant.

The chain recombines TRBV7-9 with TRBJ2-7; 8 nucleotides line up with TRBD2. J gave up 3 bases and V 5 bases, and 6 bases lay outside the gene matches. In germline, CDR1 is SEHNR, CDR2 FQNEAQ (reference sequence). The CDR3 runs 14 residues. CDR3 nucleotide sequence: TGTGCCAGCAGCCCACCGGGGGGGGGCTACGAGCAGTACTTC. This translates into CASSPPGGGYEQYF.

The V and J genes are TRBV27 and TRBJ2-1; 7 nucleotides match TRBD2. There are 14 residues in the CDR3. The germline CDR1 and CDR2 sequences are MNHEY and SMNVEV (reference sequence). With V trimmed by 7 bases and J by 3 bases, 6 bases remained unmatched. The DNA for the CDR3 is TGTGCCAGCACCCCCGGGGGGATCTACAATGAGCAGTTCTTC. It specifies CASTPGGIYNEQFF.

V is TRBV6-1 and J is TRBJ2-7, with D maybe TRBD2 (5 bases). The ends were cut back, 6 bases at V and 5 bases at J, with 17 bases in the middle. CDR3 size: 14 residues. Germline assignment: CDR1 MNHNS and CDR2 SASEGT. For the CDR3, the DNA is TGTGCCAGCAGCGTACGATTGGAGGTCCACGAGCAGTACTTC. Protein: CASSVRLEVHEQYF.

The rearrangement links TRBV5-1 to TRBJ1-2, with 7 bases identical to TRBD1. There are 14 residues in the CDR3. The trim removed 4 bases at V and 6 bases at J, leaving 9 bases unmatched. Germline values: CDR1 SGHRS, CDR2 YFSETQ. CDR3 bases: TGCGCCAGCAGCGTAGACAGGGACGTAAATGGCTACACCTTC. Its protein product is CASSVDRDVNGYTF. The whole variable domain, filled in from reference TRBV5-1 and TRBJ1-2, reads KAGVTQTPRYLIKTRGQQVTLSCSPISGHRSVSWYQQTPGQGLQFLFEYFSETQRNKGNFPGRFSGRQFSNSRSEMNVSTLELGDSALYLCASSVDRDVNGYTFGSGTRLTVV.

The chain is built from TRBV27 and TRBJ2-7, with 8 nucleotides matching TRBD2. V trimming: 8 bases; J trimming: 1 base; junction bases outside the gene matches: 7. Germline CDR1 is MNHEY and CDR2 is SMNVEV (reference sequence). The CDR3 is 14 residues long. This chain's CDR3 is CASHAGGGSYEQYF. CDR3 bases: TGTGCCAGCCACGCGGGGGGTGGATCCTACGAGCAGTACTTC.

V and J are TRBV18 and TRBJ1-2; D gene ambiguous. CDR1 is KGHSH, CDR2 LQKENI, per germline. The CDR3 consists of 14 residues. The V end lost 6 bases, the J end lost 4 bases, and 15 bases lay between the germline ends. CDR3 in DNA: TGTGCCAGCTCTCGATGGAGGATACCCTATGGCTACACCTTC. This encodes CASSRWRIPYGYTF. Together with reference TRBV18 and TRBJ1-2, the CDR3 gives the full variable domain: NAGVMQNPRHLVRRRGQEARLRCSPMKGHSHVYWYRQLPEEGLKFMVYLQKENIIDESGMPKERFSAEFPKEGPSILRIQQVVRGDSAAYFCASSRWRIPYGYTFGSGTRLTVV.

The V and J genes are TRBV9 and TRBJ1-2, with 8 bases lining up with TRBD1. CDR3 length equals 16 residues. Germline assignment: CDR1 SGDLS and CDR2 YYNGEE. Trimming at V came to 4 bases and at J to 2 bases, leaving 10 bases not matched to a gene. CDR3 nucleotides: TGTGCCAGCAGCACCCAGGACAGGGACCTAAACTATGGCTACACCTTC. This codes for CASSTQDRDLNYGYTF.

The rearrangement links TRBV29-1 to TRBJ2-1; no firm D call. V was trimmed by 7 bases and J by 7 bases, leaving 11 bases between them. CDR3 length: 11 amino acids. Per germline, CDR1 SQVTM and CDR2 ANQGSEA. CDR3 region: CSARESNEQFF. In nucleotides, the CDR3 is TGCAGCGCCCGCGAGTCGAATGAGCAGTTCTTC.

The chain recombines TRBV6-1 with TRBJ2-1; weak D call: TRBD2 (5 bases). Per germline, CDR1 MNHNS and CDR2 SASEGT. The CDR3 runs to 14 residues. V shed 8 bases and J shed 8 bases, with 19 bases lying between them. The CDR3 DNA reads TGTGCCAGCGTCGAGGGCACCGCAGTCGATGAGCAGTTCTTC. Amino acids: CASVEGTAVDEQFF.

The J gene is TRBJ2-3, the V gene TRBV11-2; TRBD2 matches 9 bases. The CDR3 loop spans 16 amino acids. Germline V gives CDR1 SGHAT, CDR2 FQNNGV. Germline trimming cut 2 bases from V and 6 bases from J; bases unmatched to any gene: 9. The CDR3 region is CASSLNSGGPGDTQYF. The CDR3 region has the DNA TGTGCCAGCAGCTTAAATAGCGGGGGCCCGGGGGATACGCAGTATTTT.

The rearrangement joins TRBV4-3 to TRBJ1-6, with D possibly matching TRBD1 (6 bases). Germline CDR1 LGHNA, CDR2 YSLEER. The V end was cut by 1 base, the J end by 4 bases, with 17 bases between. The CDR3 is 18 residues long. In DNA form, the CDR3 reads TGCGCCAGCAGCCAAGCCATGCCGGGACACACATATAATTCACCCCTCCACTTT. Amino acids: CASSQAMPGHTYNSPLHF.

The J gene is TRBJ2-1, the V gene TRBV7-9, with D possibly being TRBD1 (5 bases). The ends were cut back, 5 bases at V and 1 base at J, with 9 bases in the middle. The V gene's germline CDR1 is SEHNR and CDR2 FQNEAQ (reference sequence). The CDR3 covers 14 residues. CDR3 sequence: CASSPPGSYNEQFF. The CDR3 region has the DNA TGTGCCAGCAGCCCCCCAGGGTCCTACAATGAGCAGTTCTTC.

The V call is TRBV5-7, the J call TRBJ2-5, with 7 bases lining up with TRBD1. TRBV5-7 is filed as an ORF, its function uncertain. This CDR3 has 15 residues. After removal of 4 bases from V and 5 bases from J, the junction contained 11 bases not matched to a gene. The CDR3 is CASSPYKTGSETQYF. CDR3 DNA: TGTGCCAGCAGCCCATATAAGACAGGGAGCGAGACCCAGTACTTC.

The V and J genes are TRBV11-2 and TRBJ2-7; TRBD2 matches 11 bases. Unmatched junction bases numbered 9, after V lost 5 bases and J lost 6 bases. CDR1 and CDR2 from the germline V gene are SGHAT and FQNNGV. The CDR3 loop spans 15 amino acids. CDR3 residues: CASSISGRALAEQYF. DNA for the CDR3: TGTGCCAGCAGCATTAGCGGGAGGGCCCTCGCCGAGCAGTACTTC.

The chain links TRBV27 to TRBJ2-7, with D possibly TRBD2 on 5 matching bases. V lost 2 bases and J 2 bases, leaving 13 bases between the germline ends. This CDR3 has 15 residues. CDR1 is MNHEY, CDR2 SMNVEV, per germline (reference sequence). The CDR3 nucleotides are TGTGCCAGCAGTTTAGCGGGTCCGAATGCCTACGAGCAGTACTTC. The encoded protein is CASSLAGPNAYEQYF.

This clone was counted between two and nine times. This rearrangement joins TRBV4-1 to TRBJ1-1; the D gene is possibly TRBD1 (5 bases). This CDR3 is 15 amino acids long. V dropped 5 bases and J dropped 1 base, with 14 bases sitting between them. CDR1 and CDR2 from the germline V gene are MGHRA and YSYEKL. DNA of the CDR3: TGCGCCAGCAGCTCTCCACTGGGGGGGAACACTGAAGCTTTCTTT. The encoded protein is CASSSPLGGNTEAFF.

This clone appeared once. The CDR3 nucleotides are TGTGCCAGTAGTATTGGGACTAGCGGGATCAATGAGCAGTTCTTC. The encoded protein is CASSIGTSGINEQFF. The J gene is TRBJ2-1, the V gene TRBV19, with 13 bases fitting TRBD2. V lost 3 bases, J lost 6 bases, and 2 bases stayed unmatched. CDR1 and CDR2 from the germline V gene are LNHDA and SQIVND (reference sequence). The CDR3 totals 15 residues.

This chain connects TRBV13 to TRBJ2-4; tentatively, D is TRBD2 (5 bases). The V gene lost 5 bases and the J gene lost 7 bases, with 12 bases spanning the gap. The CDR3 totals 13 residues. The germline CDR1 and CDR2 sequences are PRHDT and FYEKMQ (reference sequence). The CDR3 reads CASSPGSGNIQYF. CDR3 nucleotide sequence: TGTGCCAGCAGCCCCGGCTCGGGGAACATTCAGTACTTC.